A selection of T cell receptor beta chains follows, all from one sample in a study of neurological immune-mediated disorders. TCRdb independently ran MiXCR on the 5' RACE reads; one entry per CDR3 protein. Among 25,000 to 35,000 distinct CDR3 sequences, more than 1.3% were seen once, and the ten largest hold about 9%. The material sequenced was PBMCs. These receptors all come from a woman aged 30 to 39 with multiple sclerosis. Both conserved end residues are part of each CDR3. The D gene is left open where the match is weak. For some rows the clone size is stated as once, few or many, or as a class when expanded; others skip it.

CDR3 DNA	CDR3 protein	V gene	clone size	J gene	D gene
TGTGCCAGCAGCCAAGATCTGGGACAGGGGAACTATGGCTACACCTTC	CASSQDLGQGNYGYTF	TRBV14	many	TRBJ1-2	TRBD1
TGTGCCAGCAGCGTAGCCCGGCAGGGGGTGTACGAGCAGTACTTC	CASSVARQGVYEQYF	TRBV9	medium-sized	TRBJ2-7	TRBD1
TGCGCCAGCAGCCAGGCAGGTAGAAACTATGGCTACACCTTC	CASSQAGRNYGYTF	TRBV4-1	many	TRBJ1-2	-
TGCGCCAGCAGCTCTGCCGGAGCTCCTGAAGCTTTCTTT	CASSSAGAPEAFF	TRBV5-1	many	TRBJ1-1	-
TGCAGCGTTGAAGCCCTCACAGATACGCAGTATTTT	CSVEALTDTQYF	TRBV29-1	many	TRBJ2-3	-
TGTGCCAGCAGTTTGGGGACAGGTTTTTCTGGCGAGCAGTACTTC	CASSLGTGFSGEQYF	TRBV12-3/TRBV12-4	-	TRBJ2-7	TRBD1
TGTGCCAGCAGCGCGGACGGACTCTATGGCTACACCTTC	CASSADGLYGYTF	TRBV12-3/TRBV12-4	many	TRBJ1-2	-
TGTGCCAGCGCCTTGACCCGAGCAAACACCATATATTTT	CASALTRANTIYF	TRBV25-1	many	TRBJ1-3	-
TGCGCCAGCAGCTTGAGGCAGCGTAAAGGGACAGATACGCAGTATTTT	CASSLRQRKGTDTQYF	TRBV5-1	many	TRBJ2-3	-
TGTGCCAGCAGAGATACGACGGATACCGGGGAGCTGTTTTTT	CASRDTTDTGELFF	TRBV6-5	many	TRBJ2-2	-
TGTGCCAGCAGCTTCCGGGACAGGAAGGTGGAGACCCAGTACTTC	CASSFRDRKVETQYF	TRBV9	many	TRBJ2-5	TRBD1